This record looks at one T cell receptor (beta chain) sequence and its context. The antigen remains unidentified. This entry comes from a study of cytomegalovirus exposure and HLA in healthy donors. The study's findings and limits: Later work associated over 15,000 TCR beta sequences with HLA alleles at 0.05 false discovery rate. Among immune exposure information, only CMV serostatus was available. Analyses of presence/absence relied on an assumption of roughly uniform sequencing depth across donors.

It was with 60 Vbeta and 13 Jbeta primers that the PCR ran. Some clones are missing from TCRdb's copy, which holds only in-frame ones; the method was immunoSEQ multiplex PCR. The data show 170,000 or so clones, with more than 60% seen just once and approximately 1.5% held by the top ten. The material sequenced was PBMCs. This sequence originates from a woman under 40 in good health and CMV-seropositive.

CDR3 sequence: CASSYQGRDTEAFF. CDR3 DNA sequence: TGTGCCAGCTCGTACCAGGGGAGGGACACTGAAGCTTTCTTT. The chain has TRBV18 and TRBJ1-1; possible D gene TRBD1, 6 bases. V lost 6 bases and J 3 bases, leaving 14 bases between the germline ends. The CDR3 spans 14 residues. Germline V gene lookup returns CDR1 KGHSH and CDR2 LQKENI.